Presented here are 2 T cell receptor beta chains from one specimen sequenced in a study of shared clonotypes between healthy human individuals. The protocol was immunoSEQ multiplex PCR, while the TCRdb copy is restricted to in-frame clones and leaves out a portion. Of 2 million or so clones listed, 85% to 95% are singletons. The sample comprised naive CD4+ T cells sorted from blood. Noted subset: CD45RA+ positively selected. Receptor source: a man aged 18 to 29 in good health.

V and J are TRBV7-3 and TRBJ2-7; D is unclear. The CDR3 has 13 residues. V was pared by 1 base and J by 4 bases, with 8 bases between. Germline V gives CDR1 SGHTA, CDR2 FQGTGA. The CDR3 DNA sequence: TGTGCCAGCAGCTTAAATCAAGGTTACGAGCAGTACTTC. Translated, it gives CASSLNQGYEQYF.

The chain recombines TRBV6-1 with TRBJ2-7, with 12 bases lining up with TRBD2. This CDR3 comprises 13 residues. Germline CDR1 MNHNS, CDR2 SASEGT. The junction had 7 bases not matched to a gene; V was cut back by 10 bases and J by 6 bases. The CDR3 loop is CATGTSGSIEQYF. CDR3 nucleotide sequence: TGTGCCACCGGGACTAGCGGGTCTATCGAGCAGTACTTC.